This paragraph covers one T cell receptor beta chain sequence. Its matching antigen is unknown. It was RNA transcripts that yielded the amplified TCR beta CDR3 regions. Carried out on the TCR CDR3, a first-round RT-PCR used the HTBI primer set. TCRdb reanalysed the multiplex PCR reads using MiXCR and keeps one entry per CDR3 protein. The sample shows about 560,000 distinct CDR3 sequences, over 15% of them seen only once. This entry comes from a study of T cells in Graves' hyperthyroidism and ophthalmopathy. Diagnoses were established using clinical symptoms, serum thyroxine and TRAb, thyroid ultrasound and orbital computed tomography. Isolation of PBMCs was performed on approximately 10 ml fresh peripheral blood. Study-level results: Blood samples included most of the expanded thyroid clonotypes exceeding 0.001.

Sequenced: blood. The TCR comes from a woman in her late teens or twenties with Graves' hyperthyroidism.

Here the CDR3 DNA reads TGTGCCAGCAGCCAAGGGGAGGGGGCCTTGGAGACCCAGTACTTC. It encodes CASSQGEGALETQYF. The V call is TRBV3-1, the J call TRBJ2-5; either TRBD1 or TRBD2 may supply D (7 bases each). Germline V gives CDR1 LGHDT, CDR2 YNNKEL (reference sequence). CDR3 length equals 15 residues. V was shortened by 1 base and J by 5 bases, with 14 bases between the two germline ends.